Shown below are 4 T cell receptor beta chains from a single sample sequenced in a study of T cell responses to AZD1222 COVID-19 vaccine. Profiling relied on immunoSEQ multiplex PCR, and the TCRdb table lists in-frame clones only, not all of them. The sample consists of 45,000 to 50,000 clones, 89% of them appearing once. This sample comprised peripheral blood, obtained 28 days after the second AZD1222 dose. The source of these receptors is an adult who received the AZD1222 COVID-19 vaccine.

The chain recombines TRBV4-3 with TRBJ2-3, with TRBD2 matching over 7 bases. Germline V lookup: CDR1 LGHNA, CDR2 YSLEER. With V trimmed by 0 bases and J by 4 bases, 10 bases remained unmatched. The CDR3 loop spans 17 amino acids. CDR3 sequence reads: CASSQDLGGSGADTQYF. The DNA of the CDR3 is TGCGCCAGCAGCCAAGATTTGGGCGGGAGTGGGGCAGATACGCAGTATTTT.

This chain connects TRBV5-6 to TRBJ2-7; 7 nucleotides line up with TRBD1. CDR3 size: 12 residues. Germline lookup yields CDR1 SGHDT and CDR2 YYEEEE. Trimming cost V 4 bases and J 3 bases; bases outside gene matches: 1. The CDR3 region is CASSRDSYEQYF. CDR3 nucleotide sequence: TGTGCCAGCAGCCGGGACAGCTACGAGCAGTACTTC.

This CDR3 reads CASRLNEKLFF. In nucleotides, the CDR3 is TGTGCCAGCAGGCTTAATGAAAAACTGTTTTTT. This chain links TRBV12-3 or TRBV12-4 with TRBJ1-4, with D unresolved. The CDR3 covers 11 residues. V was shortened by 6 bases and J by 4 bases, with 3 bases between the two germline ends.

The V call is TRBV7-3, the J call TRBJ2-3, with 7 nucleotides matching TRBD2. V dropped 5 bases and J dropped 1; count of bases not matched to a gene: 6. Per the germline V gene, CDR1 is SGHTA and CDR2 is FQGTGA. The CDR3 has 15 amino acids. The CDR3 DNA is TGTGCCAGCAGCCGCCGGGACTACCGCACAGATACGCAGTATTTT. Encoded protein: CASSRRDYRTDTQYF.